This T cell receptor (beta chain) was profiled in a study of blood T cell repertoires in COVID-19. Turning to the study itself: The analysed material was cDNA or gDNA that came from T cells, B-cell-depleted T cells, or PBMCs.

Profiling relied on immunoSEQ multiplex PCR, and the TCRdb table lists in-frame clones only, not all of them. The table lists some 100,000 clones, just over 90% of them singletons, with roughly 2.1% in the top ten. This clone was seen a single time. The junction had 3 bases not matched to a gene; V was cut back by 2 bases and J by 2 bases. The CDR3 extends over 14 amino acids. The V gene's germline CDR1 is MNHEY and CDR2 SVGAGI. Source material: peripheral blood. V usage is TRBV6-5 and J usage is TRBJ2-7; 7 bases fit TRBD1. This sequence was found in a man aged 50 to 60 with active COVID-19. Here the CDR3 DNA reads TGTGCCAGCAGTTACCGGCAGGGGGCCTACGAGCAGTACTTC. Protein sequence: CASSYRQGAYEQYF.